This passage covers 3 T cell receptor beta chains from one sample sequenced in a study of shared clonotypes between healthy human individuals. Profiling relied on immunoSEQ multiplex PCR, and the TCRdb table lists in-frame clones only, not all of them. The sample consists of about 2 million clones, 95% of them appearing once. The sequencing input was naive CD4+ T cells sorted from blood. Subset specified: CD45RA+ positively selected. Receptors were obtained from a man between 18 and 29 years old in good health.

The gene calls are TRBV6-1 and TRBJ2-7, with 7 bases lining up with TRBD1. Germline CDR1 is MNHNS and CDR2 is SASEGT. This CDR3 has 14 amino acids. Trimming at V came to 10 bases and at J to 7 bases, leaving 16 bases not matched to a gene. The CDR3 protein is CATSEPGQRREQYF. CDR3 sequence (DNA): TGTGCCACATCTGAACCGGGACAGAGGAGGGAGCAGTACTTC.

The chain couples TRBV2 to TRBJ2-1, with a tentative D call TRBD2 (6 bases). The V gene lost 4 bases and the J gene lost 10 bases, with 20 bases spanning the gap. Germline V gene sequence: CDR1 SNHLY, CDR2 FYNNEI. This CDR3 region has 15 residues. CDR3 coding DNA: TGTGCCAGCAGTGGGCCTGGGACTGCATCGTACGAGCAGTTCTTC. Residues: CASSGPGTASYEQFF.

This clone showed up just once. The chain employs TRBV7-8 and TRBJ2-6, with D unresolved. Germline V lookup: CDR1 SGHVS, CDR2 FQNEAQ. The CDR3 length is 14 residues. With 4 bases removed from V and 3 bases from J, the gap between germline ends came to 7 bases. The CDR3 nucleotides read TGTGCCAGCAGCTCCCCGGGTGGGGCCAACGTCCTGACTTTC. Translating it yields CASSSPGGANVLTF.